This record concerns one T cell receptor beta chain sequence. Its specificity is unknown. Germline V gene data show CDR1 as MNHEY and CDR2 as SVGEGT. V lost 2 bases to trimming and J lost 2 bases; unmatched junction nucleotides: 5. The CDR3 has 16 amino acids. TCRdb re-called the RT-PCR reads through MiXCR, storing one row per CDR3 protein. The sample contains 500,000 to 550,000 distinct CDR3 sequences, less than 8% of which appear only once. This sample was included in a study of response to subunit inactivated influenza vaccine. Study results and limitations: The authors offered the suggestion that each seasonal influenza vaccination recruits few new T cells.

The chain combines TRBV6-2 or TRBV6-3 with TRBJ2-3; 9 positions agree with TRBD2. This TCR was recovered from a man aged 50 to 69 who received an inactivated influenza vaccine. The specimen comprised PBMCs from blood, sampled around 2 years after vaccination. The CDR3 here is CASSYPLAGNTDTQYF. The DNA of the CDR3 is TGTGCCAGCAGTTACCCCCTAGCGGGGAACACAGATACGCAGTATTTT.